A selection of T cell receptor beta chains follows, all from one sample in a study of cytomegalovirus exposure and HLA in healthy donors. Measured with immunoSEQ multiplex PCR; TCRdb has only the in-frame clones, and not every one. The table lists around 240,000 clones, 82% of them singletons. Material: PBMCs. Receptors were obtained from a woman aged 40 to 50 in good health and CMV-seropositive. The CDR3 runs from the conserved cysteine through the conserved F or W.

j_call v_call cdr3_aa
TRBJ2-5 TRBV30 CAWASSQETQYF
TRBJ1-6 TRBV28 CASSARGGSSYNSPLHF
TRBJ2-5 TRBV30 CAWNRRDRDFQETQYF
TRBJ2-5 TRBV4-1 CASSPRGDGWETQYF
TRBJ2-3 TRBV27 CASSLSRWTASTDTQYF
TRBJ1-1 TRBV7-9 CASSLNVREAFF
TRBJ1-3 TRBV6-5 CASYRSSGNTIYF
TRBJ2-7 TRBV11-2 CASSLEVDRVYEQYF
TRBJ1-1 TRBV30 CAWSAGTGVEAFF
TRBJ2-7 TRBV6-5 CASSYGPSYEQYF
TRBJ1-2 TRBV27 CASSKEGQGVRYTF
TRBJ1-2 TRBV27 CASSRSGGSQAYGYTF
TRBJ2-2 TRBV19 CASTDRSAGELFF
TRBJ2-3 TRBV9 CASSDLAGGSDF
TRBJ1-2 TRBV7-9 CASSLGQLYGYTF
TRBJ2-1 TRBV9 CASSLDGTSRPYNEQFF
TRBJ1-2 TRBV10-1 CASSESVAPGGYTF
TRBJ1-2 TRBV6-4 CASSDGGRYGYTF
TRBJ1-2 TRBV4-2 CASSQDRTGGSYGYTF
TRBJ1-1 TRBV18 CASSPRDTPNTEAFF
TRBJ1-1 TRBV5-1 CASSLVSGTNTEAFF
TRBJ1-1 TRBV25-1 CASSNRGRTEAFF
TRBJ2-2 TRBV7-9 CSSSLRTGATNTGELFF
TRBJ2-7 TRBV5-6 CASSRTGGSEQYF
TRBJ1-2 TRBV7-9 CASRSGTDRGNYGYTF
TRBJ1-1 TRBV9 CASSVGGTGGINTEAFF
TRBJ2-1 TRBV19 CASSIGAGGIYNEQFF
TRBJ1-1 TRBV18 CASSPGRENTEAFF
TRBJ1-1 TRBV30 CAWSAGGLNTEAFF
TRBJ2-1 TRBV5-1 CASSLLAGSSYNEQFF
TRBJ2-2 TRBV9 CASRGTENTGELFF
TRBJ1-1 TRBV7-2 CASSSRQGGTEAFF
TRBJ1-1 TRBV16 CASSQNQNTEAFF
TRBJ1-3 TRBV7-2 CASSPNRGIGGNTIYF
TRBJ1-5 TRBV18 CASSPWPGRTGTNQPQHF
TRBJ2-7 TRBV9 CASSGDLDYEQYF
TRBJ2-1 TRBV4-2 CASSQVGGAWGSYNEQFF
TRBJ1-1 TRBV27 CASQGRGNTEAFF
TRBJ1-4 TRBV6-5 CASSPDPREKLFF
TRBJ1-1 TRBV19 CASNRRNTEAFF
TRBJ1-1 TRBV5-4 CASSRTRSNTEAFF
TRBJ1-1 TRBV2 CASNRGGWNTEAFF
TRBJ2-7 TRBV13 CASSLGGGSYEQYF
TRBJ1-3 TRBV5-4 CASSFGTGIGNTIYF
TRBJ1-2 TRBV7-9 CASSPDSDYGYTF